Each of the 12 T cell receptor beta chains below was sequenced from the same sample in a study of blood T cell repertoires in COVID-19 (TCRdb year 2020). The library was made by the immunoSEQ multiplex PCR assay. TCRdb holds this immuneACCESS table with in-frame rearrangements only. Some clones are missing; in checked studies, unresolved V genes explain under half, and the rest has no known cause. Across this sample there are 200,000 to 250,000 clones, with around nine tenths seen only once. The ten largest clones capture approximately 2.2% of the sample. Sequenced: peripheral blood. Receptor source: a woman aged 40 to 50 who had recovered from COVID-19.

The sample holds one count of this clone. CDR3 protein: CASSLTGAPYEQYF. The CDR3 nucleotides read TGTGCCAGTAGTTTGACAGGGGCTCCCTACGAGCAGTACTTC. The V and J genes are TRBV19 and TRBJ2-7; 8 nucleotides match TRBD1. Germline CDR1 reads LNHDA; CDR2 reads SQIVND (reference sequence). This CDR3 has 14 residues. Losses at the gene ends were 5 bases for V and 2 bases for J; bases not matched to a gene: 5.

The chain uses TRBV5-1 and TRBJ2-1; a weak D match, TRBD1 (6 bases). Germline lookup yields CDR1 SGHRS and CDR2 YFSETQ. V lost 1 base and J lost 15, with 14 bases in between. The CDR3 is 12 amino acids. The CDR3 sequence: CASSLNDRSWFF. CDR3 DNA sequence: TGCGCCAGCAGCTTGAACGACAGGAGTTGGTTCTTC. Drawing the rest from reference TRBV5-1 and TRBJ2-1, the complete variable domain is KAGVTQTPRYLIKTRGQQVTLSCSPISGHRSVSWYQQTPGQGLQFLFEYFSETQRNKGNFPGRFSGRQFSNSRSEMNVSTLELGDSALYLCASSLNDRSWFFGPGTRLTVL.

The V gene is TRBV19, the J gene TRBJ2-3; unclear D gene. The CDR3 totals 15 residues. From germline, CDR1 is LNHDA and CDR2 SQIVND (reference sequence). Trimming stripped 6 bases from V and 2 bases from J, with 15 bases between. The CDR3 nucleotides are TGTGCCAGTAGCCGTTTAGGCCAGGACACAGATACGCAGTATTTT. Amino acid sequence: CASSRLGQDTDTQYF.

This clone was seen more than once but under ten times. The CDR3, as DNA: TGCGCCAGCAGACAGCCCGGGACAGGGGACTACGAGCAGTACTTC. It encodes CASRQPGTGDYEQYF. The gene calls are TRBV5-1 and TRBJ2-7, with 10 bases that match TRBD1. CDR1 and CDR2 (germline): SGHRS, YFSETQ. The V segment lost 5 bases and the J segment 3 bases; nucleotides outside the gene matches: 8. This CDR3 contains 15 residues. Drawing the rest from reference TRBV5-1 and TRBJ2-7, the complete variable domain is KAGVTQTPRYLIKTRGQQVTLSCSPISGHRSVSWYQQTPGQGLQFLFEYFSETQRNKGNFPGRFSGRQFSNSRSEMNVSTLELGDSALYLCASRQPGTGDYEQYFGPGTRLTVT.

The chain carries TRBV25-1 and TRBJ2-3, with D uncertain. In germline, CDR1 is MGHDK, CDR2 SYGVNS. There are 15 residues in the CDR3. The V and J ends lost 2 bases and 0 bases respectively, with 9 bases between them. CDR3 residues: CASSEESSSTDTQYF. The CDR3 nucleotides are TGTGCCAGCAGTGAAGAGAGTTCTAGCACAGATACGCAGTATTTT.

The chain combines TRBV6-5 with TRBJ2-7; weak D call: TRBD1 (5 bases). Looked up from germline, CDR1 is MNHEY and CDR2 is SVGAGI. Trimming pared 0 bases from V and 3 bases from J, leaving 12 bases between. This CDR3 is built from 15 residues. The CDR3 reads CASSYSDTLNYEQYF. Written as DNA, the CDR3 is TGTGCCAGCAGTTACTCGGACACCCTTAACTACGAGCAGTACTTC.

This clone was observed a single time. The gene calls are TRBV2 and TRBJ1-6; possible D gene TRBD1, 6 bases. The germline V and J ends were trimmed by 6 bases and 6 bases, with 18 bases remaining between them. The CDR3 has 16 residues. CDR1 SNHLY and CDR2 FYNNEI come from the germline V gene. The CDR3 region is CASRGAGPTPNSPLHF. The CDR3 DNA reads as TGTGCCAGCAGGGGGGCGGGTCCTACCCCTAATTCACCCCTCCACTTT.

The chain carries TRBV25-1 and TRBJ2-3; 9 bases match TRBD1. Germline V gene sequence: CDR1 MGHDK, CDR2 SYGVNS. V was pared by 3 bases and J by 2 bases, with 6 bases of the junction left unmatched. The CDR3 is 16 amino acids. The CDR3 reads CASSDSGTGNTDTQYF. The CDR3 nucleotides read TGTGCCAGCAGTGACTCCGGGACAGGGAACACAGATACGCAGTATTTT.

V usage is TRBV4-3 and J usage is TRBJ2-7, with D maybe TRBD2 (6 bases). Germline assignment: CDR1 LGHNA and CDR2 YSLEER. This CDR3 has 14 residues. V dropped 2 bases and J dropped 2 bases, with 10 bases sitting between them. Written as DNA, the CDR3 is TGCGCCAGCAGCCAACGAGCGGGCCCCTACGAGCAGTACTTC. Amino acid sequence: CASSQRAGPYEQYF.

Only one count was recorded for this clone. The CDR3 sequence: CASSRGTRYQETQYF. The DNA for the CDR3 is TGTGCCAGCAGCCGTGGGACACGGTACCAAGAGACCCAGTACTTC. The chain joins TRBV6-5 to TRBJ2-5; perhaps TRBD1 as D (6 bases). Trimming cost V 6 bases and J 0 bases, with 14 bases left between them. The germline V gene encodes CDR1 MNHEY and CDR2 SVGAGI. The CDR3 runs 15 residues.

The V gene is TRBV2, the J gene TRBJ2-6; D is unresolved. Looked up from germline, CDR1 is SNHLY and CDR2 is FYNNEI. V was trimmed by 9 bases and J by 0 bases, leaving 18 bases between them. This CDR3 spans 17 amino acids. CDR3 DNA sequence: TGTGCCAGAAAAAATTACAAACAGAGCTCTGGGGCCAACGTCCTGACTTTC. This sequence encodes CARKNYKQSSGANVLTF.

The chain recombines TRBV2 with TRBJ1-2; weak D call: TRBD1 (6 bases). The V gene lost 5 bases and the J gene lost 4 bases, with 11 bases spanning the gap. Germline loops: CDR1 SNHLY, CDR2 FYNNEI. The CDR3 sequence is 13 residues long. In nucleotides, the CDR3 is TGTGCCAGCAGTCAGGACAGACTCTATGGCTACACCTTC. It translates to CASSQDRLYGYTF.